This T cell receptor beta chain was sequenced during a study of Ad26.COV2.S vaccination and SARS-CoV-2 variants. Across the whole study: Recipients of Ad26.COV2.S got it intramuscularly, once or twice 56 days apart. The study, taken as a whole, reports: Ad26.COV2.S recipients had broader spike-specific TCRs (P = 0.0014). Analyses that measured TCR breadth and depth may have underestimated total T cell responses. Measurement of non-spike TCR breadth gave similar results in vaccine and placebo recipients.

Clones were read by immunoSEQ multiplex PCR, and TCRdb kept only the in-frame ones, dropping some. This sample has roughly 350,000 clones, with approximately 86% found just once. Treatment defined: around 19 received Ad26.COV2.S at low or high dose, single or two shots; roughly five received placebo; per-sample allocation not given. Sample collection was performed on day 63 after the first vaccine or placebo injection. A remark on this clone: What it binds is not known.

This sequence originates from a person aged 18-65 years who received the Ad26.COV2.S COVID-19 vaccine or a placebo. This material consisted of peripheral blood, taken in a trial of Ad26.COV2.S vaccine versus placebo.

The CDR3 sequence is CASSHKRARSYNEQFF. The CDR3, as DNA: TGTGCCAGCAGCCATAAGAGGGCTCGCTCCTACAATGAGCAGTTCTTC. This chain connects TRBV21-1 to TRBJ2-1; TRBD2 is the table's D call, not checked against the DNA. TRBV21-1 is annotated as a pseudogene. The CDR3 sequence is 16 residues long.